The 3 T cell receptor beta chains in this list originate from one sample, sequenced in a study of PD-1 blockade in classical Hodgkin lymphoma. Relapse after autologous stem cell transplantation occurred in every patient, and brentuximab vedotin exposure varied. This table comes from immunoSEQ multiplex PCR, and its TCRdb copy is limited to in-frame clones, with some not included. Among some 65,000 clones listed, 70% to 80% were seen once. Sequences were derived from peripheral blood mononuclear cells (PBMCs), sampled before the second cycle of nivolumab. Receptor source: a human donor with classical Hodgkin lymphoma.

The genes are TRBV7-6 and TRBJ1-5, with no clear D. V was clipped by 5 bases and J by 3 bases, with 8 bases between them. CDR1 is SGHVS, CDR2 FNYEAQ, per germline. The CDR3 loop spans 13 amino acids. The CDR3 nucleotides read TGTGCCAGCAGCCCCGACAACAATCAGCCCCAGCATTTT. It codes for CASSPDNNQPQHF.

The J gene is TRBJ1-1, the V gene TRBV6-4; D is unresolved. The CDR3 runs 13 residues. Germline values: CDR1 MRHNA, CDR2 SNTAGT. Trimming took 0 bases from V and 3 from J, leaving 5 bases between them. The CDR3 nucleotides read TGTGCCAGCAGTGACTCGGCTGACACTGAAGCTTTCTTT. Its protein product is CASSDSADTEAFF.

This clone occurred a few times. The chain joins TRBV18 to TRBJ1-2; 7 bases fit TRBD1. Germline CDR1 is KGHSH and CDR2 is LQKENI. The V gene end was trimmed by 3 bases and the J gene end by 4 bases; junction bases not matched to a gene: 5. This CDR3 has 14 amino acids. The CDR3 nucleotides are TGTGCCAGCTCACCCACGACAGGGTCCTATGGCTACACCTTC. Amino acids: CASSPTTGSYGYTF. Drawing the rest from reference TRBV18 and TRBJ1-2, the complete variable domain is NAGVMQNPRHLVRRRGQEARLRCSPMKGHSHVYWYRQLPEEGLKFMVYLQKENIIDESGMPKERFSAEFPKEGPSILRIQQVVRGDSAAYFCASSPTTGSYGYTFGSGTRLTVV.